The source of this TCR beta chain is a study of blood T cell repertoires in COVID-19. Study summary: Researchers got acute and convalescent COVID-19 samples from the United States, Italy and Spain. In each case, the material was cDNA or gDNA derived from T cells, B-cell-depleted T cells, or PBMCs.

The length of the CDR3 is 14 residues. CDR1 is SGHRS and CDR2 is YFSETQ in the germline V gene. After removal of 3 bases from V and 2 bases from J, the junction contained 4 bases not matched to a gene. Per the authors' pipeline: Amplification of reference gene primers provided the estimated nucleated cell counts. Here immunoSEQ multiplex PCR was the method, and the copy in TCRdb shows in-frame clones only, minus some. V and J calls and clone size come straight from that table; D and trimming were deduced from the DNA. The repertoire consists of 90,000 to 130,000 clones, with 70% to 90% occurring once and the leading ten covering approximately 1.5%.

The material sequenced was peripheral blood. The TCR originated in a middle-aged man with acute or convalescent COVID-19. This sequence joins TRBV5-1 and TRBJ2-5, with 7 bases aligning to TRBD1. The DNA of the CDR3 is TGCGCCAGCAGCTACGTACAGGGGCAAGAGACCCAGTACTTC. This codes for CASSYVQGQETQYF.